This TCR beta chain comes out of a study of CD8 T cells in Susac syndrome. V lost 0 bases to trimming and J lost 8 bases, with 7 bases between them. This CDR3 has 11 amino acids. Per germline, CDR1 DFQATT and CDR2 SNEGSKA (reference sequence). When the RNA was reverse transcribed, random hexamers were used with an input of roughly 0.45 to 1 ug. TCRdb reprocessed the immunoSEQ multiplex PCR reads with MiXCR, giving one entry per CDR3 protein. The data hold around 80,000 distinct CDR3 sequences, with about 93% observed a single time. Details on this clonotype: What it binds is unknown.

Broader study findings: As the study acknowledged, the number of individuals who were part of its TCR sequencing and HLA analysis was relatively small.

The sequencing input was CD8+ T cells from PBMCs. The chain couples TRBV20-1 to TRBJ1-1; the D gene is possibly TRBD1 (5 bases). This TCR was recovered from a human donor with Susac syndrome. The CDR3 DNA sequence: TGCAGTGCTAGAGATCAGGGAGAAGCTTTCTTT. Translating it yields CSARDQGEAFF.